This T cell receptor beta chain is drawn from a study of T cells in localized non-small cell lung cancer. The method was immunoSEQ multiplex PCR; TCRdb's version includes in-frame clones alone and lacks a portion of them. The table lists about 76,000 clones, approximately 88% of them singletons. There are 15 residues in the CDR3. Trimming removed 0 bases from V and 4 bases from J; junction bases left unmatched: 4. Germline V gene lookup returns CDR1 MGHDK and CDR2 SYGVNS. This clonotype was obtained from a female donor at least 60 years old with stage I lung adenocarcinoma. The chain has TRBV25-1 and TRBJ1-2, with 8 nucleotides matching TRBD1. The material sequenced was peripheral blood, taken before any cancer treatment. CDR3 DNA sequence: TGTGCCAGCAGTGAATACCAGGGGGCAGGCTATGGCTACACCTTC. Its protein is CASSEYQGAGYGYTF.